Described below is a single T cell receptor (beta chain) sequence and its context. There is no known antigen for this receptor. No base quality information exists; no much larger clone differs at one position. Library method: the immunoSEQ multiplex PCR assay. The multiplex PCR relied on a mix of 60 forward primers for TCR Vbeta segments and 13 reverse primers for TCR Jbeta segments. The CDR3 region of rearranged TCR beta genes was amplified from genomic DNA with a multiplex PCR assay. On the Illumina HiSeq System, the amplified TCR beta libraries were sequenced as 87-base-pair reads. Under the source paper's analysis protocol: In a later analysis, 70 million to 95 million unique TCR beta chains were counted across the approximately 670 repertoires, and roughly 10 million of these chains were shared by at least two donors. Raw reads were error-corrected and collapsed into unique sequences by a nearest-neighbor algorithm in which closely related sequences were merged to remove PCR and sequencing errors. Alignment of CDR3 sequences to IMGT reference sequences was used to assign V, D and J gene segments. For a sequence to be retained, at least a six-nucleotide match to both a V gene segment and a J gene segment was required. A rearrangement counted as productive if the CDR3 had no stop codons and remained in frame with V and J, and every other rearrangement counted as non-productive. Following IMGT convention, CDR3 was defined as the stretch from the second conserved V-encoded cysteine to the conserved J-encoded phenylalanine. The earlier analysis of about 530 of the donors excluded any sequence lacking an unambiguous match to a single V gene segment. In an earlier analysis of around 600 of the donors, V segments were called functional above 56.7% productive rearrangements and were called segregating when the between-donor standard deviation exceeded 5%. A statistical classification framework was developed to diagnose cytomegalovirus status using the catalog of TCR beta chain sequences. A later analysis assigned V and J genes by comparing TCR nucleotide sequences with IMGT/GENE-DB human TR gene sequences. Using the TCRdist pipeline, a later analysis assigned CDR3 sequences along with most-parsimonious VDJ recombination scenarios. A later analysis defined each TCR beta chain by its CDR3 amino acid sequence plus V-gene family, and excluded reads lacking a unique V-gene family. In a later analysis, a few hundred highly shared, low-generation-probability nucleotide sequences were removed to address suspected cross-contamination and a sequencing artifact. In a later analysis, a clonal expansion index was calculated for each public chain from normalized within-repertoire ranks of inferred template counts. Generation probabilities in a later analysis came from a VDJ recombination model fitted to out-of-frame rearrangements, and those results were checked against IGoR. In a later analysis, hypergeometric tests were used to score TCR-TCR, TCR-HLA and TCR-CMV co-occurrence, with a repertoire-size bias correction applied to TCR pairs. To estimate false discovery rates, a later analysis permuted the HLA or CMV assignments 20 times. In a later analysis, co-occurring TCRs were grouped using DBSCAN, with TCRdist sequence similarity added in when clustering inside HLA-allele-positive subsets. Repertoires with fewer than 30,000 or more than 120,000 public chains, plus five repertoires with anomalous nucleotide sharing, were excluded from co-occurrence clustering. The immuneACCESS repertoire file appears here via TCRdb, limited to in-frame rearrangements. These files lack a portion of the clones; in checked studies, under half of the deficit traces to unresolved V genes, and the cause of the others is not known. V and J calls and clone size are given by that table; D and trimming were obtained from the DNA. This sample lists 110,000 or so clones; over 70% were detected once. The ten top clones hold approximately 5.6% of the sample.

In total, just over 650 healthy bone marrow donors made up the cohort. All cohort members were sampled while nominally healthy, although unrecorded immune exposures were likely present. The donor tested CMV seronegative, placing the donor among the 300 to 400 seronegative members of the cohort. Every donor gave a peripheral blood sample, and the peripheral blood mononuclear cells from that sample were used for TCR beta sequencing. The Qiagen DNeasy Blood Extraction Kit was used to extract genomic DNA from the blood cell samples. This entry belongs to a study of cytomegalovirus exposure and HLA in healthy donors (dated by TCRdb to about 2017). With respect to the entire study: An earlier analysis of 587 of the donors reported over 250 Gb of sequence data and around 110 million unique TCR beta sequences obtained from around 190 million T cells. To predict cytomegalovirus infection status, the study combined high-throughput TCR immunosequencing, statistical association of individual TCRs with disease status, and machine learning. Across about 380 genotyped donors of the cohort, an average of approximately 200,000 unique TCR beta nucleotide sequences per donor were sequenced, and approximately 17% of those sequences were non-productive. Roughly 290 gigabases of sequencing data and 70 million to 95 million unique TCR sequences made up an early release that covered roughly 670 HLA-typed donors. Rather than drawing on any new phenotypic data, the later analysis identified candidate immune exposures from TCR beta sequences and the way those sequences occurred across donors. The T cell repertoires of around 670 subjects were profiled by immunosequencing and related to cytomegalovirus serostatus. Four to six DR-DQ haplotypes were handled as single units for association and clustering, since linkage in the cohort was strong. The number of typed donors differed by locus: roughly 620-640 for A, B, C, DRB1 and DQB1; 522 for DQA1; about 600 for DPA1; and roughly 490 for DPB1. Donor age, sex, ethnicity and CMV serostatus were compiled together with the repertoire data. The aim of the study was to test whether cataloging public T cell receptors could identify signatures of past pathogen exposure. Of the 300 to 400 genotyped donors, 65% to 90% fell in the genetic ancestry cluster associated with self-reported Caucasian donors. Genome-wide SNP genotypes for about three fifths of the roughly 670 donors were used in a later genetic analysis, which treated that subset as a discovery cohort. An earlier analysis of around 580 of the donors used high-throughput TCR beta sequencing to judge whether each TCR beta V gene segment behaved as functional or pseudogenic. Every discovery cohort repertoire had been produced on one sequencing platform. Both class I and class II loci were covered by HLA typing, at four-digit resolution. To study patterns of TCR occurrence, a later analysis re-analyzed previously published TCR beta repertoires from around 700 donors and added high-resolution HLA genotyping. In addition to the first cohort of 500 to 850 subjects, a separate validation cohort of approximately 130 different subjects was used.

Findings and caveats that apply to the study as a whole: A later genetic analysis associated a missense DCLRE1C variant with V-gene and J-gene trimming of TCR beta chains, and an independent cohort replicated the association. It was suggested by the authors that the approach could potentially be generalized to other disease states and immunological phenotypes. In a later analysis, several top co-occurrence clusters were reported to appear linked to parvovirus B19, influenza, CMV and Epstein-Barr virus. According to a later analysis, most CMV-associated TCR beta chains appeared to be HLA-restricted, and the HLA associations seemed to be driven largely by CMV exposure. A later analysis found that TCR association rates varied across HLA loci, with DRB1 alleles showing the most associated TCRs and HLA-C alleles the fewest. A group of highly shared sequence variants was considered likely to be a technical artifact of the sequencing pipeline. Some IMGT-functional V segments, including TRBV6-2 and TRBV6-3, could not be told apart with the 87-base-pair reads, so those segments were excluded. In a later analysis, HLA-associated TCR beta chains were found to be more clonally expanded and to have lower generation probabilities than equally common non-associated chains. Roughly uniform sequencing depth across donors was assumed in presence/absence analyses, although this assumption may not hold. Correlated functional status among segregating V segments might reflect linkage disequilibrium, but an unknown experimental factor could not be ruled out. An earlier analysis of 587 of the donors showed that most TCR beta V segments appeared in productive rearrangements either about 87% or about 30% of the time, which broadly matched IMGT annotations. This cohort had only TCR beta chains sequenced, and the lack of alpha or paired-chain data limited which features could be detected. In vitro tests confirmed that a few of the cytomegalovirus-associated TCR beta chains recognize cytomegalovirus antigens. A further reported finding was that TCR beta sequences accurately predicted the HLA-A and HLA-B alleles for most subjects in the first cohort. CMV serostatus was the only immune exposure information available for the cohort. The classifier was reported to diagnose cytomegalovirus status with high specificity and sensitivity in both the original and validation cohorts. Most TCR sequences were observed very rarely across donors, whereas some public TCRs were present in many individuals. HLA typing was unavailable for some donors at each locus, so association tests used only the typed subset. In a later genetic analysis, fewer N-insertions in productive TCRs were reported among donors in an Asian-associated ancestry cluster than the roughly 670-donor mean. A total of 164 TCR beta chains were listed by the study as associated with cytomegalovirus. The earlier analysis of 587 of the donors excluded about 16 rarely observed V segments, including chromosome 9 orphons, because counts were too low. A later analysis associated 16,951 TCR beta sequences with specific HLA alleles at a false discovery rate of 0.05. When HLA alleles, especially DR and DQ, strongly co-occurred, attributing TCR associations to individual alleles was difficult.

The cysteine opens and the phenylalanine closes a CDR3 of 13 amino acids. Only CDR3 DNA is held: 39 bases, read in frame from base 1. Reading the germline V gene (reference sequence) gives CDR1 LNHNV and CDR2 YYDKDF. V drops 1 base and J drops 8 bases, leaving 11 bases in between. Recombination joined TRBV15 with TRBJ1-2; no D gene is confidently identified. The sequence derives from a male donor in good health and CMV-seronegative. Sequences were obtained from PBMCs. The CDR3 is CATSRVGGYGYTF. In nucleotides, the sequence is TGTGCCACCAGCAGAGTAGGAGGGTACGGCTACACCTTC.